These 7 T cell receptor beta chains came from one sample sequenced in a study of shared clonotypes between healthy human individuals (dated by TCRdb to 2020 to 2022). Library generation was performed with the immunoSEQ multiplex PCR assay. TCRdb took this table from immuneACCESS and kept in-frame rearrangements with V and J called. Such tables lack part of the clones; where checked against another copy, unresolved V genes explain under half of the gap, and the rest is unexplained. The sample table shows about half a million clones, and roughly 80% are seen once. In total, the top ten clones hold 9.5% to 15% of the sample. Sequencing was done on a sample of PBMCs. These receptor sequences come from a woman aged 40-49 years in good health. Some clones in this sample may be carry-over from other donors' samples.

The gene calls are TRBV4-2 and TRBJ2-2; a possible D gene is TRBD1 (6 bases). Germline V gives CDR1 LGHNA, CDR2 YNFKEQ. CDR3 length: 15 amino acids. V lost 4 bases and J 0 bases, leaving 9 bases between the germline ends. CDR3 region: CASSPRTANTGELFF. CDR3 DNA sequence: TGTGCCAGCAGCCCTAGGACAGCGAACACCGGGGAGCTGTTTTTT.

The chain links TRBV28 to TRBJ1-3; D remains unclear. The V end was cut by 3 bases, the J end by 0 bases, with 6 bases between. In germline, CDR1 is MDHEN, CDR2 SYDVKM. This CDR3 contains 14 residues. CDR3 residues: CASSFVSSGNTIYF. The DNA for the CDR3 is TGTGCCAGCAGTTTCGTTTCCTCTGGAAACACCATATATTTT.

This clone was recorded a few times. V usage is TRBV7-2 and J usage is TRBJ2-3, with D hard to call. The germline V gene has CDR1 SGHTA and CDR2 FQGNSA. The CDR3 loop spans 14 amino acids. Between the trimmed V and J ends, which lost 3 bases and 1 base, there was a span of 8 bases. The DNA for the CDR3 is TGTGCCAGCAGCTTTAGTGCCCGCACAGATACGCAGTATTTT. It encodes CASSFSARTDTQYF.

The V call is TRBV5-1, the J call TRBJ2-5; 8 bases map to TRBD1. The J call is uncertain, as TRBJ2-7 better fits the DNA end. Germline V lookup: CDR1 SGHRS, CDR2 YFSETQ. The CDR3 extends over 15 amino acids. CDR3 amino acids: CASSPLGRGLDEQYF. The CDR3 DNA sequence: TGCGCCAGCAGCCCCCTGGGCAGGGGGCTCGACGAGCAGTACTTC.

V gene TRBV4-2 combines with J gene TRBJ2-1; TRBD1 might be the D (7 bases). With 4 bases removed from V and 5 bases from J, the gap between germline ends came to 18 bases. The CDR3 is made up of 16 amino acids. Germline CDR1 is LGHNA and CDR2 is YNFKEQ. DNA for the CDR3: TGTGCCAGCAGCCGACAGGGACTGAGCAACAACAATGAGCAGTTCTTC. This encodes CASSRQGLSNNNEQFF.

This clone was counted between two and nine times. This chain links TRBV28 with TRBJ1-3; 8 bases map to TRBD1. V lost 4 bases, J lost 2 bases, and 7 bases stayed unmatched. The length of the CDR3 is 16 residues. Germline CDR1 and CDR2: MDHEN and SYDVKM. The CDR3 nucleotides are TGTGCCAGCAGTTCGACAGGGGACCTAGCTGGAAACACCATATATTTT. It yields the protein CASSSTGDLAGNTIYF.

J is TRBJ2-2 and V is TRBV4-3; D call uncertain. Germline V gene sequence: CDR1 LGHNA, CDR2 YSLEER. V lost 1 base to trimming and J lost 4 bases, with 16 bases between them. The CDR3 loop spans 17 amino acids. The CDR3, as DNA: TGCGCCAGCAGCCAAGCCCCCAGTATTTCCCGCACCGGGGAGCTGTTTTTT. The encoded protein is CASSQAPSISRTGELFF.